These 8 T cell receptor beta chains originate from one sample sequenced in a study of blood T cell repertoires in COVID-19. Profiling relied on immunoSEQ multiplex PCR, and the TCRdb table lists in-frame clones only, not all of them. The data hold about 480,000 clones, with around nine tenths observed a single time. The specimen was peripheral blood. The receptors here all came from a woman between 45 and 65 years old with COVID-19, enrolled during active disease.

This chain joins TRBV5-3 and TRBJ1-2, with unresolved D. TRBV5-3 is reported as an ORF; its role is uncertain. This CDR3 is 13 amino acids long. Trimming stripped 3 bases from V and 8 bases from J, with 14 bases between. In nucleotides, the CDR3 is TGTGCCAGAAGCTCCTCGGGTAGGGAGGGCTACACCTTC. This gives the protein CARSSSGREGYTF.

The chain is built from TRBV3-1 (or the pseudogene TRBV3-2) and TRBJ1-2, with 7 bases fitting TRBD1. The junction had 8 bases not matched to a gene; V was cut back by 1 base and J by 6 bases. The CDR3 runs to 15 residues. The germline gives CDR1 LGHDT, CDR2 YNNKEL (reference sequence). The chain's CDR3 is CASSQVQAGGNGYTF. Here the CDR3 DNA reads TGTGCCAGCAGCCAAGTTCAAGCAGGGGGGAATGGCTACACCTTC.

This clone has just a few counts. This chain uses TRBV9 with TRBJ1-3; TRBD1 matches 8 bases. Germline V gene data show CDR1 as SGDLS and CDR2 as YYNGEE. This CDR3 is built from 16 residues. V gave up 2 bases and J gave up 4 bases; unmatched junction bases: 8. The CDR3 nucleotides read TGTGCCAGCAGCGTCGCCGGACAGGGTTACGGAAACACCATATATTTT. It translates to CASSVAGQGYGNTIYF.

V is TRBV30 and J is TRBJ1-1, with 7 bases matching TRBD1. V lost 1 base, J lost 1 base, and 0 bases stayed unmatched. The CDR3 length is 13 residues. Germline CDR1 GTSNPN, CDR2 SVGIG (reference sequence). DNA of the CDR3: TGTGCCTGGAGTGGGACAGGGAACACTGAAGCTTTCTTT. This translates into CAWSGTGNTEAFF.

This CDR3 is CASSGDRVNGYTF. The CDR3 DNA follows: TGTGCCAGCAGTGGGGACAGGGTAAATGGCTACACCTTC. This chain connects TRBV12-3 or TRBV12-4 to TRBJ1-2; TRBD1 agrees at 9 bases. The length of the CDR3 is 13 residues. The J segment lost 6 bases and the V segment lost 5 bases, leaving 4 bases of the junction unmatched.

The chain carries TRBV27 and TRBJ2-7; maybe TRBD1 (5 bases). There are 14 residues in the CDR3. Germline V gives CDR1 MNHEY, CDR2 SMNVEV (reference sequence). Trimming shortened V by 7 bases and J by 3 bases, and 16 bases separated the two germline ends. The CDR3 reads CASTPGRDYYEQYF. The CDR3 nucleotides are TGTGCCAGCACCCCCGGCAGGGATTACTACGAGCAGTACTTC.

The genes are TRBV5-1 and TRBJ1-2, with unresolved D. The V end lost 2 bases, the J end lost 4 bases, and 9 bases lay between the germline ends. The CDR3 spans 13 residues. CDR1 and CDR2 from the germline V gene are SGHRS and YFSETQ. The CDR3 loop reads CASSLELSYGYTF. The CDR3 coding sequence is TGCGCCAGCAGCTTAGAGCTAAGCTATGGCTACACCTTC.

This chain's CDR3 is CASSTFPSPGPDTQYF. CDR3 in DNA: TGTGCCAGCAGCACCTTCCCGTCCCCTGGCCCAGATACGCAGTATTTT. The chain couples TRBV7-9 to TRBJ2-3; no reliable D call. CDR3 length equals 16 residues. V lost 5 bases to trimming and J lost 4 bases, with 19 bases between them. The V gene's germline CDR1 is SEHNR and CDR2 FQNEAQ (reference sequence).